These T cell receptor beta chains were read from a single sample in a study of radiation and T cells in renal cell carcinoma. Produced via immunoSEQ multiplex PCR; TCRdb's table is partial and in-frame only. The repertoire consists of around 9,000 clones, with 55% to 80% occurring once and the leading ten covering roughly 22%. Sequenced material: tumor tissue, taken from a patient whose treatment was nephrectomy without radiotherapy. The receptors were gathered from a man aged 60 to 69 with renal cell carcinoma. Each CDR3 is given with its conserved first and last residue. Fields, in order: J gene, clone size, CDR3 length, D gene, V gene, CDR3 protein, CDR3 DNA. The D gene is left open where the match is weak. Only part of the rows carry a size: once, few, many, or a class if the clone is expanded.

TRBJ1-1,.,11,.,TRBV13,CASPRGTEAFF,TGTGCCAGCCCCCGCGGCACTGAAGCTTTCTTT
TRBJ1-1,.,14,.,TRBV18,CASSPQQGNTEAFF,TGTGCCAGCTCACCGCAACAGGGAAATACTGAAGCTTTCTTT
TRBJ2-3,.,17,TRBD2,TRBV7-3,CASSLARASGSGDTQYF,TGTGCCAGCAGCTTGGCACGGGCTAGCGGGAGCGGGGATACGCAGTATTTT
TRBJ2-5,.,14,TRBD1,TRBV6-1,CASFPGQGWETQYF,TGTGCCAGCTTCCCGGGACAGGGCTGGGAGACCCAGTACTTC
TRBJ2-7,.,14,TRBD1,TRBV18,CASSPGTGSYEQYF,TGTGCCAGCTCCCCTGGGACAGGTTCCTACGAGCAGTACTTC
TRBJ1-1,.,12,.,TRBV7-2,CASRGGFTEAFF,TGTGCCAGCAGAGGGGGGTTCACTGAAGCTTTCTTT
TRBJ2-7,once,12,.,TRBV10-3,CAIQGPGGEQYF,TGTGCCATCCAGGGGCCTGGGGGCGAGCAGTACTTC
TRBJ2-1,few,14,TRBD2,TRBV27,CASSLTGTSNEQFF,TGTGCCAGCAGTTTAACCGGGACTAGCAATGAGCAGTTCTTC
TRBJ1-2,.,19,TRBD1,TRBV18,CASSPGQGRLKTEGGGYTF,TGTGCCAGCTCACCTGGACAGGGAAGACTTAAGACTGAAGGTGGTGGCTACACCTTC
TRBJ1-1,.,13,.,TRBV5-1,CASSLGANTEAFF,TGCGCCAGCAGCTTGGGGGCAAACACTGAAGCTTTCTTT
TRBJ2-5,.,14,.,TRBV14,CASSQAWGWETQYF,TGTGCCAGCAGCCAAGCCTGGGGTTGGGAGACCCAGTACTTC
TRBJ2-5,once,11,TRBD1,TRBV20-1,CSGGTGETQYF,TGCAGTGGGGGGACAGGGGAGACCCAGTACTTC
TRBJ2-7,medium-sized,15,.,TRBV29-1,CSVVFGDLSSYEQYF,TGCAGCGTTGTCTTCGGCGACCTAAGCTCCTACGAGCAGTACTTC
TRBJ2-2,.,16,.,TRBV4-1,CASSQTGDLNTGELFF,TGCGCCAGCAGCCAAACCGGGGACTTGAACACCGGGGAGCTGTTTTTT
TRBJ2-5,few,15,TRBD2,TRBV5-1,CASSLASGTQETQYF,TGCGCCAGCAGCTTGGCTAGCGGCACTCAAGAGACCCAGTACTTC
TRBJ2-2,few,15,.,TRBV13,CASSPEGVHTGELFF,TGTGCCAGCAGCCCGGAGGGGGTCCACACCGGGGAGCTGTTTTTT